Listed here are 14 T cell receptor beta chains from one sample, sequenced in a study of blood T cell repertoires in COVID-19. TCRdb's table, derived via immunoSEQ multiplex PCR, lists solely in-frame clones and lacks some. Of roughly 160,000 clones in the sample, about 80% were seen once. The specimen sequenced was peripheral blood. These receptors originate from an elderly woman with acute or convalescent COVID-19.

The rearrangement uses TRBV15 and TRBJ1-1; 8 bases align to TRBD1. CDR1 and CDR2 from the germline V gene are LNHNV and YYDKDF (reference sequence). The V and J ends lost 4 bases and 4 bases, in that order; junction bases with no gene match: 2. The length of the CDR3 is 13 residues. The CDR3 nucleotides read TGTGCCACCAGCATTACAGGGGGCACTGAAGCTTTCTTT. Residues: CATSITGGTEAFF.

This chain uses TRBV10-3 with TRBJ1-3; D uncertain. The V gene lost 6 bases and the J gene lost 2 bases, with 5 bases spanning the gap. The germline gives CDR1 ENHRY, CDR2 SYGVKD. The CDR3 consists of 12 residues. The CDR3 loop is CAISLPGNTIYF. The DNA for the CDR3 is TGTGCCATCAGCCTCCCTGGAAACACCATATATTTT.

This rearrangement joins TRBV6-4 to TRBJ2-5; 10 positions agree with TRBD2. The CDR3 runs to 15 residues. Germline V gene sequence: CDR1 MRHNA, CDR2 SNTAGT. V shed 4 bases and J 5 bases; nucleotides not matched to a gene: 7. The CDR3 coding sequence is TGTGCCAGCAGTGCGGAGCGGGGGGGCCCGGAGACCCAGTACTTC. Translation gives CASSAERGGPETQYF.

This sequence joins TRBV19 and TRBJ1-1, with D tentatively TRBD1 (6 bases). The CDR3 is made up of 15 amino acids. Trimming removed 7 bases at V and 4 bases at J, with 19 bases between. The germline V gene encodes CDR1 LNHDA and CDR2 SQIVND (reference sequence). For the CDR3, the DNA is TGTGCCAGTACTCCGGTCCCCAGGGGCGTCACTGAAGCTTTCTTT. Its protein product is CASTPVPRGVTEAFF. The whole variable domain, remainder taken from reference TRBV19 and TRBJ1-1, is DGGITQSPKYLFRKEGQNVTLSCEQNLNHDAMYWYRQDPGQGLRLIYYSQIVNDFQKGDIAEGYSVSREKKESFPLTVTSAQKNPTAFYLCASTPVPRGVTEAFFGQGTRLTVV.

The chain joins TRBV9 to TRBJ2-7, with TRBD1 identical over 7 bases. CDR3 length: 15 residues. The J segment lost 6 bases and the V segment lost 1 base, leaving 10 bases of the junction unmatched. CDR1 is SGDLS, CDR2 YYNGEE, per germline. CDR3 protein: CASSVRWTGDSEQYF. CDR3 DNA sequence: TGTGCCAGCAGCGTAAGGTGGACAGGAGATAGCGAGCAGTACTTC.

This rearrangement joins TRBV24-1 to TRBJ2-2; D not certain. This CDR3 has 14 amino acids. Trimming pared 4 bases from V and 6 bases from J, leaving 11 bases between. The germline V gene encodes CDR1 KGHDR and CDR2 SFDVKD. CDR3 bases: TGTGCCACCAGTGACCATAGTAGTTCCGGGGAGCTGTTTTTT. This codes for CATSDHSSSGELFF.

The V and J genes are TRBV30 and TRBJ1-6; a possible D gene is TRBD1 (5 bases). Trimming cost V 1 base and J 8 bases, with 9 bases left between them. CDR1 and CDR2 from the germline V gene are GTSNPN and SVGIG (reference sequence). The CDR3 is made up of 13 amino acids. The CDR3 protein is CAWSERGYSPLHF. DNA for the CDR3: TGTGCCTGGAGTGAACGGGGGTATTCACCCCTCCACTTT.

In this sample, this clone turned up a few times. The chain's CDR3 is CATSRGTVSYGYTF. Written as DNA, the CDR3 is TGTGCCACCAGCAGGGGGACAGTATCCTATGGCTACACCTTC. The chain links TRBV15 to TRBJ1-2, with 7 bases aligning to TRBD1. V was clipped by 3 bases and J by 4 bases; unmatched bases: 5. This CDR3 has 14 residues. Germline CDR1 is LNHNV and CDR2 is YYDKDF (reference sequence).

This clone was counted only a few times. The V and J genes are TRBV21-1 and TRBJ1-1. TRBV21-1 is a pseudogene. The CDR3 totals 16 residues. The CDR3 bases are TGTGCCAGCAGCAACTCAATCCTCGGGGGGAACACTGAAGCTTTCTTT. Protein sequence: CASSNSILGGNTEAFF.

The chain links TRBV5-6 to TRBJ2-5, with D possibly TRBD2 on 6 matching bases. V lost 5 bases and J 4 bases, leaving 15 bases between the germline ends. From germline, CDR1 is SGHDT and CDR2 YYEEEE. The CDR3 extends over 14 amino acids. The CDR3 loop reads CASRRVGGAETQYF. Here the CDR3 DNA reads TGTGCCAGCAGGCGGGTCGGAGGGGCAGAGACCCAGTACTTC. The complete variable domain, with remaining parts taken from reference TRBV5-6 and TRBJ2-5, reads DAGVTQSPTHLIKTRGQQVTLRCSPKSGHDTVSWYQQALGQGPQFIFQYYEEEERQRGNFPDRFSGHQFPNYSSELNVNALLLGDSALYLCASRRVGGAETQYFGPGTRLLVL.

The DNA for the CDR3 is TGTGCCACCAGCACGGGACTAGCCGCAGAGACCCAGTACTTC. Residues: CATSTGLAAETQYF. The V gene is TRBV15, the J gene TRBJ2-5; 9 bases line up with TRBD2. After removal of 4 bases from V and 4 bases from J, the junction contained 4 bases not matched to a gene. CDR1 and CDR2 (germline): LNHNV, YYDKDF (reference sequence). The CDR3 is made up of 14 amino acids.

This chain joins TRBV5-1 and TRBJ2-1, with 10 bases matching TRBD2. This CDR3 is 13 amino acids long. With V trimmed by 8 bases and J by 8 bases, 7 bases remained unmatched. From germline, CDR1 is SGHRS and CDR2 YFSETQ. The CDR3 loop is CASAASGSYEQFF. In DNA form, the CDR3 reads TGCGCCAGTGCCGCTAGCGGGAGCTATGAGCAGTTCTTC.

The gene calls are TRBV11-3 and TRBJ2-3; the D gene is possibly TRBD1 (5 bases). V was pared by 0 bases and J by 8 bases, with 9 bases between. CDR1 SGHNT and CDR2 YENEEA come from the germline V gene. The CDR3 is made up of 13 amino acids. For the CDR3, the DNA is TGTGCCAGCAGCTTAGACCCGCAGGGTACGCAGTATTTT. Amino acids: CASSLDPQGTQYF.

The V and J genes are TRBV6-1 and TRBJ1-1; D may be TRBD1 (6 bases). V dropped 3 bases and J dropped 4 bases, with 12 bases sitting between them. The germline gives CDR1 MNHNS, CDR2 SASEGT. The CDR3 is 14 residues long. The CDR3 is CASSEATGFTEAFF. CDR3 coding DNA: TGTGCCAGCAGTGAGGCAACAGGGTTCACTGAAGCTTTCTTT.